This paragraph reports one TCR beta chain. Germline values: CDR1 SEHNR, CDR2 FQNEAQ (reference sequence). CDR3 length equals 16 residues. V was clipped by 6 bases and J by 0 bases; unmatched bases: 9. The data were taken from a study of T-cell memory formation after mild COVID-19. TCRdb processed the 5' RACE reads anew with MiXCR; each CDR3 protein has one entry. This table holds hundreds of thousands of distinct CDR3 sequences, around 15% found once. The source is a man younger than 35 who had mild COVID-19 (a few samples of this study predate the infection). Cell type and time point are not known. Specimen: PBMCs or a T cell subset sorted from them (not recorded which). The V gene is TRBV7-9, the J gene TRBJ2-3, with 7 bases lining up with TRBD2. The CDR3 region has the DNA TGTGCCAGCAGTTCCCTAGCGGCGACAAGCACAGATACGCAGTATTTT. Translation: CASSSLAATSTDTQYF.